This T cell receptor beta chain was obtained from a study of T cell changes during pregnancy in multiple sclerosis. The germline gives CDR1 SGDLS, CDR2 YYNGEE. V shed 3 bases and J 8 bases; nucleotides not matched to a gene: 7. The CDR3 has 15 amino acids. Only in-frame clones appear in the TCRdb table, and some are missing; sequencing was by immunoSEQ multiplex PCR. The table includes about 31,000 clones, approximately 90% detected once. This receptor was identified in a female donor with multiple sclerosis, enrolled in a pregnancy study. The chain joins TRBV9 to TRBJ2-1, with 11 bases matching TRBD2. Sequencing was performed on CD8+ T cells from peripheral blood mononuclear cells, taken in the second trimester of pregnancy. As DNA, the CDR3 is TGTGCCAGCAGCGCCGCTAGCGGGAGGTACTATGAGCAGTTCTTC. As protein: CASSAASGRYYEQFF.